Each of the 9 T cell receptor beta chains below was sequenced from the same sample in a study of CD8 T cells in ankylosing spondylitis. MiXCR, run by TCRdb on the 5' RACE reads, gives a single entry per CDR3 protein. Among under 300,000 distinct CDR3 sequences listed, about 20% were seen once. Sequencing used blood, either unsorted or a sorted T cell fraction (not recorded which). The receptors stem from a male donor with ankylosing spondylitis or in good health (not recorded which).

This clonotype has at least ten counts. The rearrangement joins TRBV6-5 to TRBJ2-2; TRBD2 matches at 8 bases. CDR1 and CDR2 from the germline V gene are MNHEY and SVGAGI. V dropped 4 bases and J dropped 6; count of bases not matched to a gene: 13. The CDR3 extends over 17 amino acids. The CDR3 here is CASSSRTSQYQAGELFF. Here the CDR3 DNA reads TGTGCCAGCAGTTCCAGGACTAGCCAATATCAGGCCGGGGAGCTGTTTTTT.

The CDR3 nucleotides are TGTGCTAGTGGGCCGGGACAGGGGACCGATGAGCAGTTCTTC. Its translation: CASGPGQGTDEQFF. The chain has TRBV12-5 and TRBJ2-1; 10 bases are a match to TRBD1. Germline V gives CDR1 LGHNT, CDR2 FRNRAP. J gave up 8 bases and V 6 bases, and 7 bases lay outside the gene matches. The CDR3 consists of 14 residues.

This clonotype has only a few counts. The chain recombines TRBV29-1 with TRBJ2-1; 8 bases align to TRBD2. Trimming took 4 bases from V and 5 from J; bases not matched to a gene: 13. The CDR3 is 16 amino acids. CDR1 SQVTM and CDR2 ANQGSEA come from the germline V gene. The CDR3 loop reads CSVVGAGTSIHNEQFF. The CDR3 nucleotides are TGCAGCGTTGTCGGGGCCGGGACTAGTATCCACAATGAGCAGTTCTTC.

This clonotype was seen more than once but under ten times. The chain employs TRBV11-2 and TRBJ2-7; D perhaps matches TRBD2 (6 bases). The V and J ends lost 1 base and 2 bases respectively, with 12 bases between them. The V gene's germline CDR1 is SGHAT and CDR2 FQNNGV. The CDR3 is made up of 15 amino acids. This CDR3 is CASSLGIAETYEQYF. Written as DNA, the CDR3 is TGTGCCAGCAGCTTAGGAATAGCGGAGACCTACGAGCAGTACTTC.

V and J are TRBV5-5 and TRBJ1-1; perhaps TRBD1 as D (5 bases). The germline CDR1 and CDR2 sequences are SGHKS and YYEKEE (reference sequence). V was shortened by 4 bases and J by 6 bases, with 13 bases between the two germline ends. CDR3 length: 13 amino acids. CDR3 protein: CASSKGRPPEAFF. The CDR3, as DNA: TGTGCCAGCAGCAAGGGACGACCTCCTGAAGCTTTCTTT.

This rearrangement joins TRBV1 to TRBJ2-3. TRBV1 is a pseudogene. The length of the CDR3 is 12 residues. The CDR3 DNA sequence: TGCACCAGCAGCCCCGTCCCAGATACGCAGTATTTT. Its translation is CTSSPVPDTQYF.

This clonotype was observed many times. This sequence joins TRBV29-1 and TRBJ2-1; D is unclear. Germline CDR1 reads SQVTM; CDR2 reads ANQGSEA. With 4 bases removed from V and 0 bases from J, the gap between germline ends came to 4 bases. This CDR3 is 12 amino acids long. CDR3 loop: CSVVSSYNEQFF. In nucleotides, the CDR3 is TGCAGCGTTGTGAGCTCCTACAATGAGCAGTTCTTC.

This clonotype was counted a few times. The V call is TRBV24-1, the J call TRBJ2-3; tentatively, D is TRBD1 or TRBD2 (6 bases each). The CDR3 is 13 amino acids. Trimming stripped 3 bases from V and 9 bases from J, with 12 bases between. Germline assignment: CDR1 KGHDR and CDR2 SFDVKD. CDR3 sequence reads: CATSDATRGTQYF. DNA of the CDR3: TGTGCCACCAGTGATGCGACTAGGGGGACGCAGTATTTT.

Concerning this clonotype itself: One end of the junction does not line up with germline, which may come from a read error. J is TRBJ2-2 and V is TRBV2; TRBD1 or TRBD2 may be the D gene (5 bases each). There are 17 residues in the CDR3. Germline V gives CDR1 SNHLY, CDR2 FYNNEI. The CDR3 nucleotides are TGTGCCAGCAGTGAAGGCCCGGGGCTCACGGGGACCGGGGAGCTGTTATTT. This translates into CASSEGPGLTGTGELLF.